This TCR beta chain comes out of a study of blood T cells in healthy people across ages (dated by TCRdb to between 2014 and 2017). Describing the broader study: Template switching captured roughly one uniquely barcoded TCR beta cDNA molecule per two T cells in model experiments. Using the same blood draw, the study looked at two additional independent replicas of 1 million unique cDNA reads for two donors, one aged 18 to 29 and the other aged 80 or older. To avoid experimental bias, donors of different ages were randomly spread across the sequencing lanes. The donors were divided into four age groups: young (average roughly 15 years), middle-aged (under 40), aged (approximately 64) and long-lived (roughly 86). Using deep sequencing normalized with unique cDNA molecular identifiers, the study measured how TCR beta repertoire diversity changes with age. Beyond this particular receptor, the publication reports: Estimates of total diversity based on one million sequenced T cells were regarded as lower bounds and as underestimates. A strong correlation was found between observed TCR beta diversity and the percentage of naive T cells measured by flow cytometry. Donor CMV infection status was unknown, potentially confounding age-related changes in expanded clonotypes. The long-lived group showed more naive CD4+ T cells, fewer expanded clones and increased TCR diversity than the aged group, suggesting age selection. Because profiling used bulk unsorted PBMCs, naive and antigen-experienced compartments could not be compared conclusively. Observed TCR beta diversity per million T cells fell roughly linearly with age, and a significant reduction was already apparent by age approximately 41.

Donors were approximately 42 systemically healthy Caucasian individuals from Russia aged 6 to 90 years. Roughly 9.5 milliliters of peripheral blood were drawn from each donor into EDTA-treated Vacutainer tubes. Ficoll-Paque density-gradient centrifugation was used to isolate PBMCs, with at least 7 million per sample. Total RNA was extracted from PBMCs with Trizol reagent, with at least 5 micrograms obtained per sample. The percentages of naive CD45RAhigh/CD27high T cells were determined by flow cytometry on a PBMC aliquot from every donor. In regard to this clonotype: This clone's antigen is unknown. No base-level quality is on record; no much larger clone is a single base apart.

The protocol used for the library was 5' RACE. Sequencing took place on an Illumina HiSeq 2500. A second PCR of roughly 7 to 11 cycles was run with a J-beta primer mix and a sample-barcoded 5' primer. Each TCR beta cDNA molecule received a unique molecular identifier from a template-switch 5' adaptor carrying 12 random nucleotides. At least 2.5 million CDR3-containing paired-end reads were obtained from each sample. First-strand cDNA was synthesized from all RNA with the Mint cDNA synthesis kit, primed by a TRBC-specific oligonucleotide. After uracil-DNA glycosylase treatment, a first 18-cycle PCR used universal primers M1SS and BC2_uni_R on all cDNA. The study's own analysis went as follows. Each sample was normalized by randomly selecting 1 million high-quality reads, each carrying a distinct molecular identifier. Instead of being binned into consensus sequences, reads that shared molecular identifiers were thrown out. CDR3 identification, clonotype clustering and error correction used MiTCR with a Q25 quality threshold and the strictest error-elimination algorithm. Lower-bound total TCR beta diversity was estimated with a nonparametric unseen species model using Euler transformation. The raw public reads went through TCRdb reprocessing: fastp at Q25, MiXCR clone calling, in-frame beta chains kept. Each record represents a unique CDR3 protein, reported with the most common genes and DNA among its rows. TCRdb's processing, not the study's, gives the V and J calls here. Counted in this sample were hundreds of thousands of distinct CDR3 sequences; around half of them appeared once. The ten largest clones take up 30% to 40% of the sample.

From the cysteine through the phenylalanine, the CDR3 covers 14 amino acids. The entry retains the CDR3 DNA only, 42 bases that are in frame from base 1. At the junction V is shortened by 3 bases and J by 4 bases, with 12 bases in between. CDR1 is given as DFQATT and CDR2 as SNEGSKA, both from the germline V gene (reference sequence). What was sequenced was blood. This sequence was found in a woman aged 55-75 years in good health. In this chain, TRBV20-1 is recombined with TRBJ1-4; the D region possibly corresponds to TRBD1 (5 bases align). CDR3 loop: CSASAGTLNEKLFF. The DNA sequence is TGCAGTGCTAGTGCCGGGACCCTTAATGAAAAACTGTTTTTT.